This TCR beta chain was captured by sequencing in a study of T cell changes during pregnancy in multiple sclerosis (dated by TCRdb to between 2019 and 2020). Regarding the complete study: The study examined how the T cell repertoire changed over the course of pregnancy in women with multiple sclerosis.

With respect to this clone: Its antigen is currently not known. No base-level quality is on record; no much larger clone is a single base apart.

The library was obtained by the immunoSEQ multiplex PCR assay. The clones in this table, taken by TCRdb from immuneACCESS, are in-frame only. Not every clone is retained; where verified, under half of the shortfall comes from an unresolved V gene, and the cause of the rest is unknown. The sample has 50,000 to 75,000 clones on record, roughly 91% of them singletons. Roughly 2% of the sample is in the top ten clones. Sequencing was performed on peripheral blood, taken in the third trimester of pregnancy. The TCR sequence derives from a female donor in good health, enrolled as a control in a pregnancy study.

The CDR3 has the sequence CASSQAGGLTDTQYF. Read as DNA, the sequence is TGTGCCAGCAGTCAAGCGGGAGGCCTTACAGATACGCAGTATTTT. The chain was built from TRBV28 and TRBJ2-3; the junction holds 9 bases that match TRBD2. Taken from cysteine to phenylalanine, the CDR3 has 15 residues. Just the 45-base CDR3 DNA is kept, in frame starting at base 1. The germline V gene gives CDR1 as MDHEN and CDR2 as SYDVKM. Here V drops 5 bases and J drops 3 bases, and the junction holds 6 bases not matched to any gene.